This is a list of T cell receptor beta chains from one sample in a study of neurological immune-mediated disorders. Using its own MiXCR run on the 5' RACE reads, TCRdb lists one record per CDR3 protein. The sample shows about 50,000 distinct CDR3 sequences, under 13% of them seen only once. The sample was PBMCs. These receptors were obtained from a man aged 65-85 years with HTLV-1-associated myelopathy (HAM/TSP). Both conserved end residues are trimmed from each CDR3. Clone size is not always given. Where it is, it says once, few, many or a class for expanded clones.

cdr3_aa	v_call	j_call	clone_size
ASSRGGQGPYEQY	TRBV27	TRBJ2-7	many
ASSGPGQGAVALH	TRBV28	TRBJ1-6	-
ASSLELRETQY	TRBV5-1	TRBJ2-5	many
ASSQGAGNAYEQY	TRBV4-2	TRBJ2-7	many
SVVRGGSGSDEQY	TRBV29-1	TRBJ2-7	many
SVTRAGAQPQH	TRBV20-1	TRBJ1-5	many
ASSLQFEQF	TRBV14	TRBJ2-1	many
ASSPMGANVLT	TRBV12-3/TRBV12-4	TRBJ2-6	many
AIRGANEKLF	TRBV10-3	TRBJ1-4	many
ASSGQGHGYT	TRBV12-3/TRBV12-4	TRBJ1-2	many
ASNSGGRKNIQY	TRBV28	TRBJ2-4	many
ASSLATQVYNEQF	TRBV5-1	TRBJ2-1	many
ASSPVFGELF	TRBV7-2	TRBJ2-2	many
ARSQDRTGAYEQY	TRBV4-1	TRBJ2-7	-
SARKGRDIQY	TRBV20-1	TRBJ2-4	many
ASSYRNEQF	TRBV12-3/TRBV12-4	TRBJ2-1	many
ASSYMASSRGYDEQY	TRBV6-2/TRBV6-3	TRBJ2-7	many
ASSPTGTGIYEQY	TRBV2	TRBJ2-7	many
ASGGMGDSYEQF	TRBV5-5	-	-
SSRGGQGAYEQY	TRBV20-1	TRBJ2-7	-
SVIGTSREQF	TRBV29-1	TRBJ2-1	many
ATSDGRARGQF	TRBV24-1	TRBJ2-1	many
ASSAGQGNNSPLH	TRBV9	TRBJ1-6	many
SARGGSHNEQF	TRBV20-1	TRBJ2-1	many
ASSLGRKTQY	TRBV7-2	TRBJ2-5	many
ASTWTPYNEQF	TRBV6-2/TRBV6-3	TRBJ2-1	-
AISPDPTSETQY	TRBV18	TRBJ2-5	-
SVDPRTSTDTQY	TRBV29-1	TRBJ2-3	-
ASSLGRLAGGTYEQY	TRBV11-2	TRBJ2-7	many
ASSRPGPQGDTQY	TRBV28	TRBJ2-3	many
ASSLAGNTEAF	TRBV27	TRBJ1-1	medium-sized
ASRKTGARQDIQY	TRBV2	TRBJ2-4	many
ASSYSSEGHQPLH	TRBV6-2/TRBV6-3	TRBJ1-6	many